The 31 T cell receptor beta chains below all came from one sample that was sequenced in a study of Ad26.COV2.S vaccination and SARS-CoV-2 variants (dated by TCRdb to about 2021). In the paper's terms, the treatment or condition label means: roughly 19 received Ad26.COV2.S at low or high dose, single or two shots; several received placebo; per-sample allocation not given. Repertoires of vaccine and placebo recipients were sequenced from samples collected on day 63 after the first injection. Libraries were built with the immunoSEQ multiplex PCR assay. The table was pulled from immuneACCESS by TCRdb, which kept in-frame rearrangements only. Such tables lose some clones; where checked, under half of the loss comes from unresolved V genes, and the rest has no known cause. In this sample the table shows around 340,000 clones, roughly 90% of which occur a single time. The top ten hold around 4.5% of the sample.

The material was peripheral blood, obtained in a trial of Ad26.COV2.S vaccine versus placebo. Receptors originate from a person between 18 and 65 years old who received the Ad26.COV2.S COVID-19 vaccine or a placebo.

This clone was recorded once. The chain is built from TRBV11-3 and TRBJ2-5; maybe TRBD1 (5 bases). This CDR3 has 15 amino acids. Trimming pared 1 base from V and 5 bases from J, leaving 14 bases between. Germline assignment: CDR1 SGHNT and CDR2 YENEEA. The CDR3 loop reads CASSLGGRAAETQYF. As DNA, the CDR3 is TGTGCCAGCAGCTTAGGAGGCAGGGCGGCCGAGACCCAGTACTTC.

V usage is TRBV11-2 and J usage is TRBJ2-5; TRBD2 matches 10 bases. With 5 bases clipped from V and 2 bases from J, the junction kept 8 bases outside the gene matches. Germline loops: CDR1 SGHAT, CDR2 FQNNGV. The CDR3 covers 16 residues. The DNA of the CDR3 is TGTGCCAGCAGCCTTCGGACTAGCGGTACGCAAGAGACCCAGTACTTC. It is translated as CASSLRTSGTQETQYF.

DNA of the CDR3: TGTGCCAGCAGCTTGGCCCCCTCCTACGAGCAGTACTTC. Translating it yields CASSLAPSYEQYF. V gene TRBV5-6 combines with J gene TRBJ2-7; D ambiguous. Germline V lookup: CDR1 SGHDT, CDR2 YYEEEE. Trimming cost V 0 bases and J 0 bases, with 4 bases left between them. The CDR3 covers 13 residues.

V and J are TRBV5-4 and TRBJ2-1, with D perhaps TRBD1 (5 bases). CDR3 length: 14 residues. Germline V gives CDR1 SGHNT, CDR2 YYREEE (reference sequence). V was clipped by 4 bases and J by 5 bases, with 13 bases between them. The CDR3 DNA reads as TGTGCCAGCAGCCGGCAGGGCTACCACAATGAGCAGTTCTTC. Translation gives CASSRQGYHNEQFF.

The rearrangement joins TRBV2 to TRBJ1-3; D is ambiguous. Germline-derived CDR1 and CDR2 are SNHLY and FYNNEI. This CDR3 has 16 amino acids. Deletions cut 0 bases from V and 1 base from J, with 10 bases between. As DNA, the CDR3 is TGTGCCAGCAGTGAAGCGCGATGGGGATCTGGAAACACCATATATTTT. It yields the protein CASSEARWGSGNTIYF.

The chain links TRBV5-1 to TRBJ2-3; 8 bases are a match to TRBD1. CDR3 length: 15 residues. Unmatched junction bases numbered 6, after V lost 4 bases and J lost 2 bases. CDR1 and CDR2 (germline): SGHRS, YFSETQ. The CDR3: CASSRPTGDTDTQYF. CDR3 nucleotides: TGCGCCAGCAGCCGTCCGACAGGGGACACAGATACGCAGTATTTT. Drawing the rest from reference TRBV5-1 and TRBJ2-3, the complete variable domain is KAGVTQTPRYLIKTRGQQVTLSCSPISGHRSVSWYQQTPGQGLQFLFEYFSETQRNKGNFPGRFSGRQFSNSRSEMNVSTLELGDSALYLCASSRPTGDTDTQYFGPGTRLTVL.

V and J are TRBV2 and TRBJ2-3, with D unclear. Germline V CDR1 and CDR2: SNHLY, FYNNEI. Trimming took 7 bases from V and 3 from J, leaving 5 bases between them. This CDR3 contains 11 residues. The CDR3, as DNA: TGTGCCAGCAAGGAAACAGATACGCAGTATTTT. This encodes CASKETDTQYF.

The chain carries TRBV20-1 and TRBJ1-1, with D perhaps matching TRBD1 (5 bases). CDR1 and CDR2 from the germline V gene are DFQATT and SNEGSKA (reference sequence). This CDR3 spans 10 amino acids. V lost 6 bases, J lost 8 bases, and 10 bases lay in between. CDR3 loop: CSADGTEAFF. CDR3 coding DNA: TGCAGTGCCGATGGGACCGAAGCTTTCTTT.

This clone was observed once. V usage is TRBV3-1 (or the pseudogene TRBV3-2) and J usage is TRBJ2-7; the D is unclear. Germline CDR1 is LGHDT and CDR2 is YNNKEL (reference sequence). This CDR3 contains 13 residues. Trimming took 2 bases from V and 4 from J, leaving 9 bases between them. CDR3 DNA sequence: TGTGCCAGCAGCCAAACCGGCCATTACGAGCAGTACTTC. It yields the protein CASSQTGHYEQYF.

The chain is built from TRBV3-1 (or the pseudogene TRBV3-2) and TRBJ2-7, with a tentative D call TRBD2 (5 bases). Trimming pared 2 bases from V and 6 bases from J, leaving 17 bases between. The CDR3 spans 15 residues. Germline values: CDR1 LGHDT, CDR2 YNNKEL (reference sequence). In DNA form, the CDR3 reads TGTGCCAGCAGCCAACCCGGACTTATGAGGCGCGAGCAGTACTTC. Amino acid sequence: CASSQPGLMRREQYF.

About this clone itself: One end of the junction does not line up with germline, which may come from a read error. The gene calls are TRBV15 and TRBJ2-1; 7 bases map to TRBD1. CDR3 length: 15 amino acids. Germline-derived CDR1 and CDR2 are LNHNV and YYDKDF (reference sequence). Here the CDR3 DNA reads TGTGCCACCAGCAGTCCGGGACAGCTCCACAAAGAGCAGTTCTTC. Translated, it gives CATSSPGQLHKEQFF.

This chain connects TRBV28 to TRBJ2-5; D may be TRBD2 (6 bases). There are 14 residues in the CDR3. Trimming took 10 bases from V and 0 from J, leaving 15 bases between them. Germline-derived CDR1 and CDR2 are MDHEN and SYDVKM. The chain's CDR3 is CATNSRGDQETQYF. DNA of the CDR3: TGTGCCACCAATTCGCGCGGGGACCAAGAGACCCAGTACTTC.

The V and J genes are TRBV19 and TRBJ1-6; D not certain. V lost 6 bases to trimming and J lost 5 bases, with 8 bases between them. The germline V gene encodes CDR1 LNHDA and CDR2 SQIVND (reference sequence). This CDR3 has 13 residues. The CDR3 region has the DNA TGTGCCAGTAGCCGGGCCAATAATTCACCCCTCCACTTT. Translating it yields CASSRANNSPLHF.

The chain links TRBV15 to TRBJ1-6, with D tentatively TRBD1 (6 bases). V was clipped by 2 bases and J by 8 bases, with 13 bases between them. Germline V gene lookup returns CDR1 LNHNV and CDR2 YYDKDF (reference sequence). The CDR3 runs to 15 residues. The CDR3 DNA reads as TGTGCCACCAGCAGAAGCACAGGGCTTGATTCACCCCTCCACTTT. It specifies CATSRSTGLDSPLHF.

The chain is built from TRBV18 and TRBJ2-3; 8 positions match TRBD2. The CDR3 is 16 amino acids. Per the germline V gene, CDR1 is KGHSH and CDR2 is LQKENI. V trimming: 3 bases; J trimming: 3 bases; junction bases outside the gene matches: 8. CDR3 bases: TGTGCCAGCTCACCTATAGCGGGGAGTGGTACAGATACGCAGTATTTT. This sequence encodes CASSPIAGSGTDTQYF.

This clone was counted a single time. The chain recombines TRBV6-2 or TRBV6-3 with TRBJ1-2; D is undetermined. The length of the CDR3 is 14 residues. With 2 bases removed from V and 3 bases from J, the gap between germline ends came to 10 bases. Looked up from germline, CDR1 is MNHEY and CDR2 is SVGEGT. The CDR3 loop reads CASSYLGRDYGYTF. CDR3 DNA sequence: TGTGCCAGCAGTTACCTGGGAAGGGACTATGGCTACACCTTC.

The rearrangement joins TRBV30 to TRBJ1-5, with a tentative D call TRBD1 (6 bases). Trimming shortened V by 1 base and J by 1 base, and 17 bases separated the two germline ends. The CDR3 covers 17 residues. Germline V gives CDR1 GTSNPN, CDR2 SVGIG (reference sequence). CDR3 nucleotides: TGTGCCTGGAGTGCGGGGGCGAGCGGTGTGAGCAATCAGCCCCAGCATTTT. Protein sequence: CAWSAGASGVSNQPQHF.

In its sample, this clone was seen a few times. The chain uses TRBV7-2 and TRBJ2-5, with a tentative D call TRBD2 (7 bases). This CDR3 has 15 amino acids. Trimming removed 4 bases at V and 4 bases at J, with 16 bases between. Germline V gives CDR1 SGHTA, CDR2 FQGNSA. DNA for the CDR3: TGTGCCAGCAGCTCACTGGGAGGGGGGGGAGAGACCCAGTACTTC. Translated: CASSSLGGGGETQYF.

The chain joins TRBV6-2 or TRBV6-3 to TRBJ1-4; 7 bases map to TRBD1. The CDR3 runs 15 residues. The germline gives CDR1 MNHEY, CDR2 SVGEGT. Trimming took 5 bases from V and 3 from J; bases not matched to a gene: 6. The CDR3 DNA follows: TGTGCCAGCAGTAAAACCGGGACAGCTAATGAAAAACTGTTTTTT. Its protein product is CASSKTGTANEKLFF.

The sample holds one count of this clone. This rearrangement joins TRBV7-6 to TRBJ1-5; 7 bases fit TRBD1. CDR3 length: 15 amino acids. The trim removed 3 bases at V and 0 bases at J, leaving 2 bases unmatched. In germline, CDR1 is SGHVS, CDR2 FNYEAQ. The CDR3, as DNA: TGTGCCAGCAGCTTCGGGACAGATAGCAATCAGCCCCAGCATTTT. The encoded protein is CASSFGTDSNQPQHF.

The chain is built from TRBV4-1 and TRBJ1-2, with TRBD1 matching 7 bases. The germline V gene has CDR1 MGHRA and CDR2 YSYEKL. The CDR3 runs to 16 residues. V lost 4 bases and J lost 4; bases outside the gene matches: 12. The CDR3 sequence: CASSPTRTGDGYGYTF. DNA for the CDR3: TGCGCCAGCAGCCCCACTCGCACAGGGGATGGCTATGGCTACACCTTC.

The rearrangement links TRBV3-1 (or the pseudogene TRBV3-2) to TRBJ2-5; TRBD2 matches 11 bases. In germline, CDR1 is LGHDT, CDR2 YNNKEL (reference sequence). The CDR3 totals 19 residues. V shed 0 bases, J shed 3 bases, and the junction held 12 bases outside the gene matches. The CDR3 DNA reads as TGTGCCAGCAGCCAAGAAATACTAGCGGGAGATTGGGGAGAAGAGACCCAGTACTTC. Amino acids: CASSQEILAGDWGEETQYF.

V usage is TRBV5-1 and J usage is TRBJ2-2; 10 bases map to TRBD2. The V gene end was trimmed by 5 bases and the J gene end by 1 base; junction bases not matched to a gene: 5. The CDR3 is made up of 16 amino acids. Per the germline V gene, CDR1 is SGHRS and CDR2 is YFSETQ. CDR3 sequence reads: CASSQSSGRNTGELFF. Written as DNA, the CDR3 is TGCGCCAGCAGTCAATCTAGCGGGAGGAACACCGGGGAGCTGTTTTTT.

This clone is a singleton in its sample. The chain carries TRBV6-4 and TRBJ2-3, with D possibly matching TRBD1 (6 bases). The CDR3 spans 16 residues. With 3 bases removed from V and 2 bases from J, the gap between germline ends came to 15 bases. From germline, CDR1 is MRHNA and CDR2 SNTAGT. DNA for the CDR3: TGTGCCAGCAGTGAGCACTCCGGGACAAACACAGATACGCAGTATTTT. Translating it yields CASSEHSGTNTDTQYF.

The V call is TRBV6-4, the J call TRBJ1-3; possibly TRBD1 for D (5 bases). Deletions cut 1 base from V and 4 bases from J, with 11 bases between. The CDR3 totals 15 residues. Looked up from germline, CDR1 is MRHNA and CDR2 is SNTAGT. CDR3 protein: CASSDFGGSGNTIYF. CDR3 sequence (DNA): TGTGCCAGCAGTGACTTCGGGGGGTCGGGAAACACCATATATTTT.

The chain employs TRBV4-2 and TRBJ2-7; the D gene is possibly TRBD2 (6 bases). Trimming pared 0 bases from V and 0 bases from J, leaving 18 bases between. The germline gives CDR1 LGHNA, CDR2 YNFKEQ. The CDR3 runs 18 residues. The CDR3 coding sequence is TGTGCCAGCAGCCAAGAGGGTGGGGGAGGTGAGCGCTCCTACGAGCAGTACTTC. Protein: CASSQEGGGGERSYEQYF.

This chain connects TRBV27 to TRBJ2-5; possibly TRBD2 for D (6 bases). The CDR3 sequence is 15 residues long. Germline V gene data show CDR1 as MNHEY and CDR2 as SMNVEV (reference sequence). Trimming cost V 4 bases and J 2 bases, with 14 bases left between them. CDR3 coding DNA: TGTGCCAGCAGTTCGTTTATGGGGGGTCAAGAGACCCAGTACTTC. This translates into CASSSFMGGQETQYF.

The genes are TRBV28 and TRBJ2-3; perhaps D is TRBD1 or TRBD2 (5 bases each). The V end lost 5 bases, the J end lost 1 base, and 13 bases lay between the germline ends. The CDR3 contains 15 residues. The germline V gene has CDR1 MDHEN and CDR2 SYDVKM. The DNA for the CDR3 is TGTGCCAGCAGTCCGGGGACCCAGCGCACAGATACGCAGTATTTT. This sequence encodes CASSPGTQRTDTQYF.

Written as DNA, the CDR3 is TGTGCCAGCAGCGTCGGGGTCACGAACACTGAAGCTTTCTTT. Encoded protein: CASSVGVTNTEAFF. The V call is TRBV7-9, the J call TRBJ1-1, with D hard to call. Per germline, CDR1 SEHNR and CDR2 FQNEAQ (reference sequence). The CDR3 sequence is 14 residues long. V lost 5 bases and J lost 1, with 11 bases in between.

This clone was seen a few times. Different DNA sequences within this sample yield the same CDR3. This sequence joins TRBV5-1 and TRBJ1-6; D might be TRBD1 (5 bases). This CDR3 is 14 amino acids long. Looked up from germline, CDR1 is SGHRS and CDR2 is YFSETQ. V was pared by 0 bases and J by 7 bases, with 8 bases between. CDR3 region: CASSLGGDNSPLHF. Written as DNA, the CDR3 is TGCGCCAGCAGCTTGGGCGGGGACAATTCACCCCTCCACTTT.

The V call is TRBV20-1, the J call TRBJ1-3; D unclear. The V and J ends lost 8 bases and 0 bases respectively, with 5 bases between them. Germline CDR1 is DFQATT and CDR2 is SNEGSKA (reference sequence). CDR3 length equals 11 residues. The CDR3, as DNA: TGCAGTAGCTACTCTGGAAACACCATATATTTT. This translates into CSSYSGNTIYF.